The T cell receptor (beta chain) under discussion was sequenced for a study of T cell responses to AZD1222 COVID-19 vaccine. Using immunoSEQ multiplex PCR, the repertoire was profiled, and TCRdb retains in-frame clones only, with some absent. The table has around 140,000 clones, around 90% seen once; the top ten hold approximately 2.1%. As for this clone: Its antigen is as yet unknown.

From germline, CDR1 is MNHEY and CDR2 SMNVEV (reference sequence). The trim removed 4 bases at V and 4 bases at J, leaving 2 bases unmatched. This CDR3 is 13 amino acids long. Study results and limitations: Per reports, nearly half of all spike-specific TCRs target regions that are unmutated in variants. Females outnumbered males among donors, who were mostly white British; clonal diversity was possibly underestimated. At baseline, just a handful of AZD1222 recipients tested seropositive.

The TCR was taken from an adult who received the AZD1222 COVID-19 vaccine. The sequencing here drew on peripheral blood, taken 28 days after the second AZD1222 dose. The chain combines TRBV27 with TRBJ1-2; 8 bases line up with TRBD1. The CDR3 nucleotides read TGTGCCAGCAGTTCCACAGGGGGCTATGGCTACACCTTC. Protein: CASSSTGGYGYTF.